The T cell receptor (beta chain) described here comes from a study of identical twins. The study's findings and limits: Zero-insertion results could be subject to partial confounding by invariant MAIT and iNKT cells. Whereas memory repertoires showed no such difference, abundant cord blood beta clonotypes carried fewer insertions. The models gave estimates that fell short of the out-of-frame TCR alpha sharing seen in monozygotic twins.

Trimming left V 4 bases short and J 5 bases short, with 13 bases between. CDR3 length: 14 amino acids. Germline V gene sequence: CDR1 SGHTA, CDR2 FQGNSA. Via MiXCR, TCRdb re-called the 5' RACE reads, giving one row per CDR3 protein. Of 250,000 to 350,000 distinct CDR3 sequences in the sample, under 9.5% were seen once. Everyone who gave samples was a healthy Caucasian. This clonotype was counted many times. Its target is not known. This sample was shared with a second study, whose subject was yellow fever vaccine responses in identical twins.

Material: memory (CD45RO+) T cells sorted from blood. The chain uses TRBV7-2 and TRBJ2-3; D may correspond to TRBD1 or TRBD2 (5 bases each). This TCR derives from a woman between 18 and 29 years old in good health. CDR3 coding DNA: TGTGCCAGCAGCTCCTGGAGGCAGGGAGATACGCAGTATTTT. It translates to CASSSWRQGDTQYF.